Below, one T cell receptor beta chain is given with its context. Its antigen is unknown. The CDR3 runs 14 residues. From germline, CDR1 is MGHDK and CDR2 SYGVNS. V lost 7 bases and J lost 0, with 10 bases in between. This sample was taken from a study of shared clonotypes between healthy human individuals. Study summary: Three CD4 naive, three CD4 memory, two CD8 naive and one CD8 memory plate were used per donor. Broader study findings: An expected dependence of interdonor clonotype sharing on sequencing depth was noted. The sharing of 5% to 6.5% of naive CD4 clonotypes was seen across a handful of donors.

The test was conducted at deep level. Repertoires were generated with immunoSEQ multiplex PCR, while TCRdb's copy carries only in-frame clones and drops some. The table lists approximately 2.5 million clones, under 95% of them singletons. The TCR was taken from a man younger than 35 in good health. Some clones in this sample may be carry-over from other donors' samples. V gene TRBV25-1 combines with J gene TRBJ2-1; D remains ambiguous. The sample was naive CD4+ T cells from PBMCs. Regarding subset: CD45RA+ positively selected. The CDR3 sequence: CASTADISYNEQFF. In DNA, the CDR3 is TGTGCCAGCACAGCAGACATCTCCTACAATGAGCAGTTCTTC.